The 8 T cell receptor beta chains presented below share a single source sample, sequenced in a study of cytomegalovirus exposure and HLA in healthy donors. The study ran its PCR with 60 Vbeta and 13 Jbeta primers. Measured with immunoSEQ multiplex PCR; TCRdb has only the in-frame clones, and not every one. The sample holds 270,000 or so clones, about nine tenths seen once. Sequencing was done on a sample of PBMCs. The receptors come from a girl under 10 years old in good health and CMV-seronegative.

V and J are TRBV19 and TRBJ1-5; D gene ambiguous. V dropped 2 bases and J dropped 5 bases, with 4 bases sitting between them. CDR1 and CDR2 from the germline V gene are LNHDA and SQIVND (reference sequence). The CDR3 runs to 12 residues. CDR3 coding DNA: TGTGCCAGTAGTATAAACTATCAGCCCCAGCATTTT. Translated: CASSINYQPQHF.

The CDR3 nucleotides are TGTGCCAGCAGCAACAGGGGCGCCGCCGGGGAGCTGTTTTTT. It yields the protein CASSNRGAAGELFF. The J gene is TRBJ2-2, the V gene TRBV6-5; 7 bases are shared with TRBD1. The CDR3 runs to 14 residues. Germline CDR1 MNHEY, CDR2 SVGAGI. Trimming at V came to 6 bases and at J to 6 bases, leaving 7 bases not matched to a gene.

The chain has TRBV14 and TRBJ1-3, with a tentative D call TRBD1 (5 bases). CDR1 is SGHDN and CDR2 is FVKESK in the germline V gene. V was pared by 1 base and J by 4 bases, with 11 bases between. The CDR3 contains 15 residues. This CDR3 is CASSQGHGGGNTIYF. CDR3 bases: TGTGCCAGCAGCCAAGGGCACGGGGGAGGAAACACCATATATTTT.

This clone was seen only once. V is TRBV6-1 and J is TRBJ1-5; 11 nucleotides agree with TRBD1. The V and J ends lost 2 bases and 6 bases, in that order; junction bases with no gene match: 3. The CDR3 has 15 residues. Germline lookup yields CDR1 MNHNS and CDR2 SASEGT. CDR3 DNA sequence: TGTGCCAGCAGTGAAAGGGACAGGGGGTTTCAGCCCCAGCATTTT. It is translated as CASSERDRGFQPQHF.

The genes are TRBV11-2 and TRBJ2-7; TRBD2 matches at 9 bases. V shed 1 base, J shed 6 bases, and the junction held 7 bases outside the gene matches. This CDR3 has 15 residues. The germline V gene has CDR1 SGHAT and CDR2 FQNNGV. CDR3 residues: CASSLGLAGLSEQYF. CDR3 nucleotide sequence: TGTGCCAGCAGCTTAGGGCTAGCGGGACTTTCCGAGCAGTACTTC.

The chain is built from TRBV5-1 and TRBJ2-3; 9 bases are a match to TRBD2. The V gene end was trimmed by 2 bases and the J gene end by 2 bases; junction bases not matched to a gene: 18. The CDR3 consists of 20 residues. CDR1 is SGHRS and CDR2 is YFSETQ in the germline V gene. CDR3 protein: CASSFKSGRITTSPTDTQYF. The CDR3 DNA is TGCGCCAGCAGCTTTAAGAGCGGGAGGATAACCACATCCCCCACAGATACGCAGTATTTT.

The chain carries TRBV4-1 and TRBJ1-1; D not resolved. Germline assignment: CDR1 MGHRA and CDR2 YSYEKL. This CDR3 is built from 16 residues. Trimming removed 1 base at V and 1 base at J, with 13 bases between. The CDR3 spells CASSQVFGMANTEAFF. Here the CDR3 DNA reads TGCGCCAGCAGCCAAGTGTTCGGGATGGCGAACACTGAAGCTTTCTTT.

The table lists this clone with a few counts. The genes are TRBV6-5 and TRBJ2-7, with 11 nucleotides matching TRBD2. CDR1 is MNHEY and CDR2 is SVGAGI in the germline V gene. Losses at the gene ends were 2 bases for V and 3 bases for J; bases not matched to a gene: 0. The CDR3 length is 14 residues. CDR3 region: CASSYGTSGYEQYF. The CDR3 DNA reads TGTGCCAGCAGTTACGGGACTAGCGGCTACGAGCAGTACTTC.